This is a list of T cell receptor beta chains from one sample in a study of blood T cell repertoires in COVID-19. Data came from immunoSEQ multiplex PCR; TCRdb stores just in-frame clones and leaves some out. Counted here are more than 70,000 clones, approximately 90% occurring once; the ten biggest clones make up over 3.5%. The sequenced sample consisted of peripheral blood. These receptors all come from a woman in her forties or fifties in a cohort sampled during active COVID-19. The CDR3 runs from the conserved cysteine through the conserved F or W. The D gene is left open where the match is weak. The size field is filled for only some rows; it gives once, few, many or a size class.

J | D | V | size | CDR3 | DNA
TRBJ2-5 | TRBD1 | TRBV7-6 | . | CASSLGTAQETQYF | TGTGCCAGCAGCCTTGGGACAGCCCAAGAGACCCAGTACTTC
TRBJ2-1 | . | TRBV28 | few | CASSREINEQFF | TGTGCCAGCAGCCGGGAGATAAATGAGCAGTTCTTC
TRBJ2-7 | . | TRBV12-3/TRBV12-4 | . | CASSTRQDEQYF | TGTGCCAGCAGTACTCGACAGGACGAGCAGTACTTC
TRBJ2-2 | TRBD2 | TRBV11-3 | . | CASRAGVSGTGELFF | TGTGCCAGCAGAGCGGGAGTATCGGGCACCGGGGAGCTGTTTTTT
TRBJ1-1 | . | TRBV6-5 | . | CASSYLRVTEAFF | TGTGCCAGCAGTTATCTCAGGGTCACTGAAGCTTTCTTT
TRBJ2-2 | . | TRBV5-1 | . | CASSVRQATTTGELFF | TGCGCCAGCAGCGTCCGACAGGCTACGACCACCGGGGAGCTGTTTTTT
TRBJ1-2 | . | TRBV25-1 | . | CASSAGRGYGYTF | TGTGCCAGCAGTGCCGGGCGGGGATATGGCTACACCTTC
TRBJ2-7 | . | TRBV2 | few | CASSDFEQYF | TGTGCCAGCAGTGACTTCGAGCAGTACTTC
TRBJ1-4 | TRBD1 | TRBV25-1 | . | CASRQGANEKLFF | TGTGCCAGCCGACAGGGGGCTAATGAAAAACTGTTTTTT
TRBJ2-5 | . | TRBV18 | . | CASSPPTRETQYF | TGTGCCAGCTCACCACCGACACGAGAGACCCAGTACTTC
TRBJ2-3 | . | TRBV29-1 | . | CSVRGRSTDTQYF | TGCAGCGTTCGGGGGAGAAGCACAGATACGCAGTATTTT
TRBJ2-3 | . | TRBV19 | once | CASSMVQGWGGTQYF | TGTGCCAGTAGTATGGTACAGGGCTGGGGTGGTACGCAGTATTTT
TRBJ2-1 | TRBD1 | TRBV5-1 | . | CASSQHYRGPWDEQFF | TGCGCCAGCAGCCAACACTACAGGGGGCCCTGGGATGAGCAGTTCTTC
TRBJ2-7 | . | TRBV7-2 | . | CASSADSITYEQYF | TGTGCCAGCAGCGCAGACAGTATCACCTACGAGCAGTACTTC
TRBJ2-1 | . | TRBV7-9 | . | CASSRGIEQFF | TGTGCCAGCAGCCGGGGGATCGAACAGTTCTTC
TRBJ1-5 | . | TRBV18 | . | CASSPNQGNGNQPQHF | TGTGCCAGCTCACCAAATCAGGGGAACGGTAATCAGCCCCAGCATTTT
TRBJ1-5 | . | TRBV5-1 | few | CASSLAGPMSNQPQHF | TGCGCCAGCAGCTTGGCAGGCCCCATGAGCAATCAGCCCCAGCATTTT
TRBJ1-2 | . | TRBV21-1 | . | CASTSRGDYGYTF | TGTGCCAGCACTAGCAGGGGGGACTATGGCTACACCTTC
TRBJ1-1 | . | TRBV12-5 | . | CASGLVLGQPNTEAFF | TGTGCTAGTGGTTTGGTACTTGGTCAACCGAACACTGAAGCTTTCTTT
TRBJ1-4 | TRBD1 | TRBV28 | . | CASTSPGTGFEKLFF | TGTGCCAGCACTTCTCCCGGGACAGGGTTTGAAAAACTGTTTTTT
TRBJ2-5 | TRBD2 | TRBV6-5 | . | CASSMAGGAETQYF | TGTGCCAGCAGTATGGCGGGAGGGGCAGAGACCCAGTACTTC